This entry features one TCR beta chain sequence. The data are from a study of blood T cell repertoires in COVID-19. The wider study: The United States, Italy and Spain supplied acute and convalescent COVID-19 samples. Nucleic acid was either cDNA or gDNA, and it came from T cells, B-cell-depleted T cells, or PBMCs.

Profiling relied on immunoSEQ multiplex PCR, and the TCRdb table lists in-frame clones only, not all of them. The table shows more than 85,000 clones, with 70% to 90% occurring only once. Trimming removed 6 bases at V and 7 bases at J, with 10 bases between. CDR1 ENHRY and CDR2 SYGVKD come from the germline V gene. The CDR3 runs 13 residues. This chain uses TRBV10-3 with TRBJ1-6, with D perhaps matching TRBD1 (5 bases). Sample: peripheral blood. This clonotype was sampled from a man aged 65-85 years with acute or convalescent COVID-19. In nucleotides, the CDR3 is TGTGCCATCAGGGAGGGGCTAAATTCACCCCTCCACTTT. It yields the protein CAIREGLNSPLHF.